These T cell receptor beta chains were read from a single sample in a study of CD8 T cells in ankylosing spondylitis. TCRdb processed the 5' RACE reads anew with MiXCR; each CDR3 protein has one entry. This sample has over 110,000 distinct CDR3 sequences, with roughly 7.7% found just once. Sequences were obtained from synovial fluid, either unsorted or a sorted T cell fraction (not recorded which). The source is a male donor with ankylosing spondylitis. Each CDR3 is given with its conserved first and last residue. Expanded clones are given a class, and other clones once, few, many or no size at all.

TRBJ1-2	TRBV3-1	-	CASSQVSPHYGYTF
TRBJ2-4	TRBV5-1	many	CASSRGQGQGGDKNIQYF
TRBJ2-3	TRBV29-1	-	CSGTGGMAAPDTQYF
TRBJ2-3	TRBV27	many	CASSKAGQPDTQYF
TRBJ2-1	TRBV29-1	medium-sized	CSVESGASGGNEQFF
TRBJ2-1	TRBV5-1	many	CASSLREGPYNEQFF
TRBJ1-2	TRBV29-1	many	CSALPGGGVRGYTF
TRBJ1-1	TRBV10-3	many	CAISSGGRNTEAFF
TRBJ1-5	TRBV7-2	-	CASSRTANQPQHF
TRBJ2-6	TRBV6-1	-	CASSIQGPGYSGANVLTF
TRBJ1-1	TRBV12-5	many	CASGLEEGTEAFF
TRBJ2-7	TRBV7-2	many	CASSLVGGGPSEQYF
TRBJ2-4	TRBV10-3	many	CAISSGTESDIQYF
TRBJ2-1	TRBV12-3/TRBV12-4	-	CTFSSGLADSSYNEQFF
TRBJ1-2	TRBV20-1	medium-sized	CSARPGYTF
TRBJ2-3	TRBV11-2	many	CASSLGYGVADTQYF